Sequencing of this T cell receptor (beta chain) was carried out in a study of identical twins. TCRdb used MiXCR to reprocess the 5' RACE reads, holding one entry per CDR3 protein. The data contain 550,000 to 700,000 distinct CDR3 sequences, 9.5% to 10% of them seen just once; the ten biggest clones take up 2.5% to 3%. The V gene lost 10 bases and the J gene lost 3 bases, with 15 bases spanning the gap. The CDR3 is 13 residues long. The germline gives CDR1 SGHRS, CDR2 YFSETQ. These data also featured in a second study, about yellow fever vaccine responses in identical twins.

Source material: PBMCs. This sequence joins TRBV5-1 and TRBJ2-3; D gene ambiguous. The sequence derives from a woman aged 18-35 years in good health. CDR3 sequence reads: CASKTSLTDTQYF. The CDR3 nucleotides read TGCGCCTCAAAGACCTCCCTGACAGATACGCAGTATTTT.